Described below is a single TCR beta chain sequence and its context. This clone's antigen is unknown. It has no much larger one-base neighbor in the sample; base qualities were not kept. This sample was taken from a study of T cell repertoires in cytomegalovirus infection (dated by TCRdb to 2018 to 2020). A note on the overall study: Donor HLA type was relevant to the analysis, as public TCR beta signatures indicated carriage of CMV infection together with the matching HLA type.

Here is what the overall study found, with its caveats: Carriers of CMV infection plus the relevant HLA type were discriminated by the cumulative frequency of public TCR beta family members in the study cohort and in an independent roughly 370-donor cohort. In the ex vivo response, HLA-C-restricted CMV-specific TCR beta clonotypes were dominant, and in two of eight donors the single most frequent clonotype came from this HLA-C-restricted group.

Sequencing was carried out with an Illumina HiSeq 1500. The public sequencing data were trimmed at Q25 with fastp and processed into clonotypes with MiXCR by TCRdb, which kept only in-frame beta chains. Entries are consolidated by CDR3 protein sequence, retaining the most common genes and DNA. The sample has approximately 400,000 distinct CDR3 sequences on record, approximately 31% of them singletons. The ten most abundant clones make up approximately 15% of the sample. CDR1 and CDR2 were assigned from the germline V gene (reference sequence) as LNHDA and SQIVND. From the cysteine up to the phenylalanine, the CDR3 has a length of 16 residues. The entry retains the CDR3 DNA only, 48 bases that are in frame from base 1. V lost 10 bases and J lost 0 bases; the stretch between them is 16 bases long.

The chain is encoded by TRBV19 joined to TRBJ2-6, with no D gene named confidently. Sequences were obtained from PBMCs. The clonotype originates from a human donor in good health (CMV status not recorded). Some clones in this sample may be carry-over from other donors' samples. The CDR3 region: CATQRVTDSGANVLTF. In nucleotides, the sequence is TGTGCCACCCAACGAGTCACGGACTCTGGGGCCAACGTCCTGACTTTC. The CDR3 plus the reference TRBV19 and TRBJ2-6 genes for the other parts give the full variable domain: DGGITQSPKYLFRKEGQNVTLSCEQNLNHDAMYWYRQDPGQGLRLIYYSQIVNDFQKGDIAEGYSVSREKKESFPLTVTSAQKNPTAFYLCATQRVTDSGANVLTFGAGSRLTVL.